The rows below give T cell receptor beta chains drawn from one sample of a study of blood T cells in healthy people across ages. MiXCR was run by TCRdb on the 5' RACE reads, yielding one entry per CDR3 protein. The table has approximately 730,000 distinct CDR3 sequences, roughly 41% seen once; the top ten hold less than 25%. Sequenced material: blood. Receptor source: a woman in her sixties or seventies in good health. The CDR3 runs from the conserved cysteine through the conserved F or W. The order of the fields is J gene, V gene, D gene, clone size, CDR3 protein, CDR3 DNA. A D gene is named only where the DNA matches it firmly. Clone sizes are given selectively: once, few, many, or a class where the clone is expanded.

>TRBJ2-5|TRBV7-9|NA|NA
CASSLVDGALYF
TGTGCCAGCAGCTTAGTAGACGGAGCCCTGTACTTC
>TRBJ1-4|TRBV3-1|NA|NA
CASSPSPWDEKLFF
TGTGCCAGCAGCCCTTCCCCCTGGGATGAAAAACTGTTTTTT
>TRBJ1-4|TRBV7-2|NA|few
CASRDSGITNEKLFF
TGTGCCAGCAGGGATTCAGGGATCACTAATGAAAAACTGTTTTTT
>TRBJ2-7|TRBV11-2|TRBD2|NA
CASSLRWSGGEPYEQYF
TGTGCCAGCAGCTTACGTTGGAGCGGGGGTGAACCCTACGAGCAGTACTTC
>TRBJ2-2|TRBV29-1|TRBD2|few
CSVQREGNTGELFF
TGCAGCGTTCAGCGGGAGGGAAACACCGGGGAGCTGTTTTTT
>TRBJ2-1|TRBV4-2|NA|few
CASSEGRLSSYNEQFF
TGTGCCAGCAGCGAAGGTAGACTAAGCTCCTACAATGAGCAGTTCTTC
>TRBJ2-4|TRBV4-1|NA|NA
CASSQDDRDAGVKNIQYF
TGCGCCAGCAGCCAAGATGACCGGGACGCTGGAGTCAAAAACATTCAGTACTTC
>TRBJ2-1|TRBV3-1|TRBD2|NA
CASSQVSGGAASNEQFF
TGTGCCAGCAGCCAAGTTAGCGGGGGGGCGGCTTCCAATGAGCAGTTCTTC
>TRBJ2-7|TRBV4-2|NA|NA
CASNQNLEWYEQYF
TGTGCCAGCAACCAAAACCTAGAGTGGTACGAGCAGTACTTC
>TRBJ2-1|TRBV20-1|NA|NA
CSAPRIPWDEQFF
TGCAGTGCCCCGAGGATCCCTTGGGATGAGCAGTTCTTC